This T cell receptor beta chain was captured by sequencing in a study of regulatory T cells in long-lasting Graves disease listed by TCRdb under 2021. Context from the whole study: Patients with newly diagnosed Graves' disease had been on antithyroid drugs for under 3 months. Patients with persistent Graves' disease were compared with patients with newly diagnosed Graves' disease using TCR sequencing and RNA sequencing of peripheral blood. The study took place in China and was registered as a clinical trial. A total of around 33 samples were covered by TCR sequencing, comprising around 13 persistent and 20 or so newly diagnosed Graves' disease patients.

Receptor amplification or capture employed multiplex PCR. The sample was run on an Illumina HiSeq 4000. To build TCR beta libraries, CDR3 regions were amplified by Arm-PCR using iRepertoire HTBI primers. Before sequencing, the PCR products underwent gel purification. For the original study's pipeline: Across samples, 62 TRBV and over 11 TRBJ segments were identified and used for gene usage analysis of CDR3 amino acid clonotypes. COPE and FqMerger were used to merge filtered high-quality paired reads into contigs. Contigs were aligned with BLAST to IMGT TRBV, TRBD and TRBJ reference genes, and CDR3 was defined per IMGT. Highly expanded clones were defined as clonotypes with a frequency above 0.1%. Repertoire diversity was measured by Shannon entropy, and V-J evenness by the Gini coefficient. Public clonotypes were defined as clonotypes shared by more than one individual. TCRdb redid the processing of the public reads, applying fastp at Q25 and MiXCR, and retained in-frame beta chains. Merged by CDR3 protein, the rows form single entries marked with the most common genes and DNA. TCRdb's processing, not the study's, gives the V and J calls here. Counted in this sample were hundreds of thousands of distinct CDR3 sequences; roughly 15% of them appeared once. The leading ten clones occupy around a sixth of the sample.

This sample's time point label indicates: newly diagnosed GD, antithyroid drugs for less than 3 months. For both TCR sequencing and RNA sequencing, RNA was extracted from PBMCs in TRIzol. The diagnosis of Graves' disease was made according to American Thyroid Association guidelines. Recruitment of patients was carried out at an endocrinology department in Xi'an, China. From each patient, around 9 milliliters of peripheral blood was collected into an EDTA anticoagulant tube. Ficoll Paque Plus density gradient separation was used to isolate PBMCs, and no further T cell sorting was done. An Agilent 2100 Bioanalyzer and agarose gel were used to assess RNA quality, and a NanoDrop 2000 was used to measure RNA concentration. Overall study outcomes, separate from this receptor: The authors acknowledged the small sample size as a limitation that may reduce accuracy. Preferential use of TRBV28, TRBJ1-2 and TRBJ2-5 was observed in persistent disease, whereas TRBV20-1 and TRBJ2-1 were favored in newly diagnosed disease. More public clonotypes were shared among persistent patients (under 3,000) than among newly diagnosed patients (under 1,000). Sequencing and analysis were restricted to the TCR beta chain. Compared with newly diagnosed patients, persistent Graves' disease patients had lower TCR Shannon entropy and fewer highly expanded clones, which suggests clonal expansion. Because the primary lesion, thyroid tissue, could not be accessed, the study looked at peripheral blood alone.

As regards this clonotype: It lacks a known antigen. It has no much larger one-base neighbor in the sample; base qualities were not kept.

The junction carries 13 bases between V and J, which are trimmed by 5 bases and 5 bases respectively. Taken from cysteine to phenylalanine, the CDR3 has 12 residues. Here the CDR3 DNA is all that survives: 36 bases in frame from base 1. Per the germline V gene (reference sequence), DFQATT is the CDR1 and SNEGSKA is the CDR2. A further study also used this sample, focusing on T cells in Graves' hyperthyroidism and ophthalmopathy. From the second report: Graves' hyperthyroidism was defined as stable when no progression to ophthalmopathy occurred over 18 months of follow-up. Hyperthyroidism patients were aged 18 to 65 years and newly diagnosed, with disease duration of less than 2 months. Any patient with an uncontrolled infection, another autoimmune disease, pregnancy or lactation was excluded. Diagnoses relied on clinical symptoms, serum thyroxine and TRAb, thyroid ultrasound and orbital computed tomography. The TCR CDR3 was subjected to a first round of RT-PCR using the HTBI primer set and the Qiagen OneStep RT-PCR kit. Most expanded thyroid clonotypes (frequency above 0.001) were also found in blood, which suggests that blood repertoires may mirror thyroid immune responses. In cross-validation, a model built on a 13 V-J signature told ophthalmopathy apart from stable hyperthyroidism with approximately 91% sensitivity and approximately 84% specificity, and in testing the same model reached 80%/75%. In validation, progression to ophthalmopathy was predicted by the model with 70.59% sensitivity and 72% to 85% specificity, a median of 6.5 months before onset. To identify TCR V-J signatures that set the groups apart, the researchers used a discovery cohort of about a hundred patients, made up of 40 to 45 with Graves' ophthalmopathy and 57 with stable Graves' hyperthyroidism. Prospective prediction of ophthalmopathy was tested in an independent validation cohort consisting of some 19 hyperthyroidism patients and 17 patients who later progressed to ophthalmopathy. The 100 or so discovery patients were randomly split 7:3 into training and test sets. In roughly six Graves' hyperthyroidism patients, the study also compared T-cell repertoires from thyroid tissue with T-cell repertoires from blood. Once sampling was done, hyperthyroidism patients were given methimazole at a starting dose of 30 mg daily, whereas ophthalmopathy patients were given high-dose intravenous methylprednisolone. A second multiplex PCR round built the libraries, followed by size selection and purification. Sequencing of the libraries was done on an Illumina HiSeq2000 using paired-end 100 bp reads. Raw data were processed with SOAPnuke, discarding reads with adapters, uncalled bases, mean Phred below 15, or no exact constant-primer or identifier match. COPE v1.2.5 was used to merge high-quality paired reads, and clonotypes were defined as unique nucleotide sequences. MiTCR v1.1 was used to align the clonotypes against IMGT TRBV, TRBD and TRBJ reference segments. Analysis was restricted to V-J combinations with a frequency above 0.0001, which covered roughly 99% of repertoires. A TCS score was defined as the ratio between F50 (clonal expansion) and ExV (chaos), using BLOSUM62-based TCRdist between CDR3 peptides within each V-J. Welch's t-statistics and random forest reduced some 510 V-J features to about 13, which were used in a naive Bayes classifier (R e1071). No statistical method was used to set the sample size in advance, and investigators knew the group allocation. According to the paper, TCR Vbeta CDR3 sequencing was carried out on some 140 peripheral blood samples, which came from under 50 ophthalmopathy, 75 or so hyperthyroidism and some 17 progressor patients.

The V and J segments used are TRBV20-1 and TRBJ2-7; TRBD1 is a possible D gene, resting on 6 matching bases. The clonotype was recovered from a woman aged 30 to 39 with Graves disease. Donor details come from another sample of the same person, matched by shared clones. The material was peripheral blood mononuclear cells (PBMCs), obtained at new diagnosis, from a patient treated with antithyroid drugs. The bases read TGCAGTGCTTCGCCGGGACATAACGAGCAGTACTTC. Its translation reads: CSASPGHNEQYF.